This T cell receptor beta chain stems from a study of breast tumors, draining lymph nodes, adjacent tissues. There are 14 residues in the CDR3. Trimming took off 0 bases at V and 1 base at J, with 5 bases between the two ends. This clonotype was observed at least ten times. TCRdb fed the multiplex PCR reads into MiXCR, producing one record per CDR3 protein. The sample records about 230,000 distinct CDR3 sequences, roughly 32% being singletons. Breast cancer patients provided tissue from their axillary draining lymph nodes. This clonotype was obtained from a female donor with breast cancer. Some clones in this sample may be carry-over from other donors' samples. V is TRBV12-3 or TRBV12-4 and J is TRBJ2-3; a possible D gene is TRBD2 (5 bases). What was sequenced was axillary lymph node tissue. DNA for the CDR3: TGTGCCAGCAGTTTAGCGAGGGGCACAGATACGCAGTATTTT. This sequence encodes CASSLARGTDTQYF.